The sequence of this TCR beta chain was determined in a study of blood T cells in healthy people across ages (dated by TCRdb to 2013 to 2016). About the investigation overall: Template switching captured roughly one uniquely barcoded TCR beta cDNA molecule per two T cells in model experiments. The donors were split into four age groups: young (average approximately 16 years), middle-aged (about 40), aged (approximately 60) and long-lived (more than 80). Two additional independent replicas of 1 million unique cDNA reads from the same blood draw were analyzed for two donors (one aged 18 to 30 and one aged 80 or older). To avoid experimental bias, donors of different ages were distributed randomly across sequencing lanes. The study measured age-related changes in TCR beta repertoire diversity using deep sequencing normalized with unique cDNA molecular identifiers.

The paper's findings and limits, for the study overall: The long-lived group showed more naive CD4+ T cells, fewer expanded clones and increased TCR diversity than the aged group, suggesting age selection. A strong correlation was found between observed TCR beta diversity and the percentage of naive T cells measured by flow cytometry. Because the CMV infection status of the donors was unknown, age-related changes in expanded clonotypes may potentially have been confounded. Because profiling used bulk unsorted PBMCs, naive and antigen-experienced compartments could not be compared conclusively. Estimates of total diversity based on one million sequenced T cells were regarded as lower bounds and as underestimates. As age increased, observed TCR beta diversity per million T cells dropped in a roughly linear way, and a significant reduction was already evident by age 40.

Counted from cysteine to phenylalanine, this CDR3 has 16 amino acids. Just CDR3 DNA is preserved here, 48 bases in frame from base 1. Reading the germline V gene gives CDR1 MNHNS and CDR2 SASEGT. Relative to germline, V is 5 bases shorter and J is 1 base shorter, with 17 bases between their ends. Donors were a few dozen systemically healthy Caucasian individuals from Russia aged about 6 to 100 years. Each donor gave 8 to 10 milliliters of peripheral blood, collected into EDTA-treated Vacutainer tubes. PBMCs were isolated by Ficoll-Paque density-gradient centrifugation, with at least 6 million obtained per sample. Total RNA was extracted from PBMCs with Trizol reagent, with at least 5.5 micrograms obtained per sample. The percentages of naive CD45RAhigh/CD27high T cells were determined by flow cytometry on a PBMC aliquot from every donor. Remarks on this clonotype: What antigen it recognizes has not been identified. Base qualities are not provided; no much larger clone lies one nucleotide away.

Receptor libraries were prepared by 5' RACE. For sequencing, an Illumina HiSeq 2500 was employed. A second PCR of 7 to 11 cycles was run with a J-beta primer mix and a sample-barcoded 5' primer. Each TCR beta cDNA molecule received a unique molecular identifier from a template-switch 5' adaptor carrying 12 random nucleotides. Each sample yielded at least 2.5 million CDR3-containing paired-end reads. First-strand cDNA was synthesized from all RNA with the Mint cDNA synthesis kit, primed by a TRBC-specific oligonucleotide. After uracil-DNA glycosylase treatment, a first 18-cycle PCR used universal primers M1SS and BC2_uni_R on all cDNA. Concerning the study's data processing: For normalization, 1 million high-quality reads were randomly selected from each sample, with every read carrying a distinct molecular identifier. Reads sharing molecular identifiers were discarded rather than binned into consensus sequences. MiTCR, with a Q25 quality threshold and the strictest error-elimination algorithm, was used for CDR3 identification, clonotype clustering and error correction. A nonparametric unseen species model with Euler transformation was used to estimate lower-bound total TCR beta diversity. The public reads were reprocessed in TCRdb via fastp at Q25 and MiXCR, keeping in-frame beta chains. Each entry merges the rows of one CDR3 protein and shows their most common DNA and genes. TCRdb's processing, not the study's, gives the V and J calls here. The sample yields roughly 1.6 million distinct CDR3 sequences; 30% to 40% were counted once. The top ten clonotypes cover approximately 10% of the sample.

The TCR comes from a woman aged 25 to 39 in good health. Sequenced sample: blood. The chain is assembled from TRBV6-1 and TRBJ1-1; TRBD1 is perhaps the D gene, given 5 matching bases. The nucleotide sequence is given as TGTGCCAGCAGTTTAGGGACCGCCCGAAGGAACACTGAAGCTTTCTTT. Its protein is CASSLGTARRNTEAFF.